Below are 5 T cell receptor beta chains sequenced from a single sample in a study of molecular identifiers for immune sequencing clone quantification. In TCRdb, the PCR reads were re-called with MiXCR into one record per CDR3 protein. The sample lists approximately 680,000 distinct CDR3 sequences, approximately 24% occurring once. Sample: naive CD8+ T cells from blood, with Jurkat cell RNA spiked in. Subset: FACS-sorted CD8+CD4-CCR7+CD45RA+ naive T cells. The receptors were gathered from a human donor in good health. Some libraries in this study had Jurkat cell RNA spiked in.

Regarding this clonotype: A read error may be the cause here, since a much bigger clone is one base away. It is likely a read error, because the conserved phenylalanine at the end of the CDR3 is missing. This chain links TRBV7-9 with TRBJ1-1; tentative D call: TRBD1 (6 bases). CDR1 is SEHNR and CDR2 is FQNEAQ in the germline V gene (reference sequence). Trimming cost V 5 bases and J 4 bases, with 20 bases left between them. This CDR3 has 16 residues. The CDR3 protein is CASSPIRGGTRTEAFL. CDR3 sequence (DNA): TGTGCCAGCAGCCCCATTAGGGGGGGTACGCGCACTGAAGCTTTCCTT.

The chain combines TRBV15 with TRBJ2-7; 8 bases match TRBD2. This CDR3 contains 17 residues. Trimming cost V 0 bases and J 3 bases; bases outside gene matches: 10. From germline, CDR1 is LNHNV and CDR2 YYDKDF (reference sequence). CDR3 residues: CATSRDRGAGVGYEQYF. The CDR3 bases are TGTGCCACCAGCAGAGATCGGGGAGCGGGAGTAGGCTACGAGCAGTACTTC. The entire variable domain, with the rest obtained from reference TRBV15 and TRBJ2-7, is as follows: DAMVIQNPRYQVTQFGKPVTLSCSQTLNHNVMYWYQQKSSQAPKLLFHYYDKDFNNEADTPDNFQSRRPNTSFCFLDIRSPGLGDTAMYLCATSRDRGAGVGYEQYFGPGTRLTVT.

The CDR3 loop is CASSGGGRESYNEQFF. As DNA, the CDR3 is TGCGCCAGCAGCGGAGGCGGGCGCGAGTCCTACAATGAGCAGTTCTTC. The chain has TRBV5-1 and TRBJ2-1; tentatively, D is TRBD2 (5 bases). The germline V gene has CDR1 SGHRS and CDR2 YFSETQ. Trimming shortened V by 4 bases and J by 1 base, and 15 bases separated the two germline ends. The CDR3 has 16 residues.

This clonotype was detected a few times. This rearrangement joins TRBV12-3 or TRBV12-4 to TRBJ2-1, with 12 nucleotides matching TRBD1. J was trimmed by 10 bases and V by 6 bases; bases with no gene match: 10. The CDR3 contains 15 residues. The CDR3 DNA reads TGTGCCAGCAGGGGGGCCCGGGACAGGGGGCACGAGCAGTTCTTC. It is translated as CASRGARDRGHEQFF.

V gene TRBV4-3 combines with J gene TRBJ2-7; D is perhaps TRBD2 (7 bases). This CDR3 region has 20 residues. In germline, CDR1 is LGHNA, CDR2 YSLEER. V dropped 0 bases and J dropped 2 bases, with 26 bases sitting between them. This CDR3 reads CASSQDVFAGAKSDTYEQYF. The CDR3 region has the DNA TGCGCCAGCAGCCAAGATGTTTTCGCGGGGGCCAAATCCGATACCTACGAGCAGTACTTC.